The 16 T cell receptor beta chains presented below share a single source sample, sequenced in a study of T cells in Graves' hyperthyroidism and ophthalmopathy (dated by TCRdb to between 2018 and 2020). The method was multiplex PCR. Sequencing used an Illumina HiSeq 2000. Amplification of TCR beta CDR3 regions was carried out from RNA transcripts. A first-round RT-PCR of the TCR CDR3 used the HTBI primer set with the Qiagen OneStep RT-PCR kit. The raw public data were reprocessed by TCRdb itself: fastp quality trimming at Q25, MiXCR clonotype calling, in-frame beta chains only. Each CDR3 protein gets just one entry, which takes the most common genes and DNA from the rows behind it. Recorded for this sample are under 400,000 distinct CDR3 sequences; about a sixth of them occurred a single time. Clones ranked in the top ten supply about 14% of the sample. The sequencing input was blood. The receptors here all came from a middle-aged woman with Graves' ophthalmopathy.

This clonotype has a count of ten or more. CDR3 region: CASSQTDRAPGANVLTF. For the CDR3, the DNA is TGTGCCAGCAGCCAAACTGACAGGGCGCCTGGGGCCAACGTCCTGACTTTC. The chain has TRBV6-4 and TRBJ2-6; 7 bases are a match to TRBD1. Losses at the gene ends were 6 bases for V and 2 bases for J; bases not matched to a gene: 10. The CDR3 consists of 17 residues. In germline, CDR1 is MRHNA, CDR2 SNTAGT.

This clonotype was seen many times. The gene calls are TRBV7-2 and TRBJ2-5; 10 bases fit TRBD2. CDR1 is SGHTA, CDR2 FQGNSA, per germline. After removal of 5 bases from V and 4 bases from J, the junction contained 1 base not matched to a gene. The CDR3 totals 13 residues. CDR3 residues: CASSRLAGETQYF. CDR3 bases: TGTGCCAGCAGCCGACTAGCGGGAGAGACCCAGTACTTC.

The chain couples TRBV30 to TRBJ1-1; possibly TRBD1 for D (5 bases). CDR3 length equals 13 residues. Trimming left V 2 bases short and J 5 bases short, with 12 bases between. Germline assignment: CDR1 GTSNPN and CDR2 SVGIG (reference sequence). For the CDR3, the DNA is TGTGCCTGGAGTTTCGGGGGTGGGACTGAAGCTTTCTTT. This sequence encodes CAWSFGGGTEAFF.

The chain carries TRBV30 and TRBJ2-7; 13 positions agree with TRBD2. The V segment lost 2 bases and the J segment 0 bases; nucleotides outside the gene matches: 4. The CDR3 consists of 16 residues. Germline CDR1 and CDR2: GTSNPN and SVGIG (reference sequence). In DNA, the CDR3 is TGTGCCTGGAGTCCACTAGCGGGGGGGAGCTCCTACGAGCAGTACTTC. Translation gives CAWSPLAGGSSYEQYF.

This clonotype has only a few counts. The chain has TRBV30 and TRBJ2-3, with TRBD2 matching 7 bases. V lost 0 bases, J lost 3 bases, and 3 bases stayed unmatched. CDR3 length: 14 amino acids. Germline V gives CDR1 GTSNPN, CDR2 SVGIG (reference sequence). The CDR3 protein is CAWSVGGSTDTQYF. CDR3 DNA: TGTGCCTGGAGTGTGGGCGGGAGTACAGATACGCAGTATTTT.

To note about this clonotype: The junction and the germline gene differ at one end; a read error may be behind it. The chain joins TRBV30 to TRBJ1-1; D uncertain. This CDR3 contains 14 residues. Germline assignment: CDR1 GTSNPN and CDR2 SVGIG (reference sequence). The CDR3 bases are TGTACCTGGGGTGCGGGGAGATCGAACACTGAAGCTTTCTTT. Amino acid sequence: CTWGAGRSNTEAFF.

The CDR3 DNA reads as TGTGCCAGCAGCTTAGCCGGGACAGGGGTTAGAGAGACCCAGTACTTC. Translated, it gives CASSLAGTGVRETQYF. J is TRBJ2-5 and V is TRBV11-1; 10 bases fit TRBD1. The J segment lost 4 bases and the V segment lost 0 bases, leaving 5 bases of the junction unmatched. The CDR3 contains 16 residues. Germline lookup yields CDR1 SGHAT and CDR2 FQDESV (reference sequence).

The rearrangement joins TRBV6-5 to TRBJ1-5; D uncertain. The CDR3 is 14 amino acids. CDR1 and CDR2 from the germline V gene are MNHEY and SVGAGI. Trimming pared 4 bases from V and 2 bases from J, leaving 9 bases between. CDR3 amino acids: CASSSFAGNQPQHF. The CDR3 DNA reads TGTGCCAGCAGTTCGTTTGCGGGCAATCAGCCCCAGCATTTT.

This clonotype occurred many times. The chain joins TRBV12-3 or TRBV12-4 to TRBJ1-1, with unresolved D. This CDR3 has 15 residues. Trimming cost V 6 bases and J 0 bases, with 14 bases left between them. Written as DNA, the CDR3 is TGTGCCAGCAGGGATAACCGGAAATTGAACACTGAAGCTTTCTTT. It encodes CASRDNRKLNTEAFF.

This clonotype was observed many times. The chain carries TRBV6-5 and TRBJ1-3; the D is unclear. Looked up from germline, CDR1 is MNHEY and CDR2 is SVGAGI. V was shortened by 2 bases and J by 2 bases, with 4 bases between the two germline ends. The CDR3 length is 13 residues. CDR3 region: CASSYVAGNTIYF. The CDR3 DNA reads TGTGCCAGCAGTTACGTGGCTGGAAACACCATATATTTT.

This clonotype was observed at least ten times. The chain is built from TRBV6-5 and TRBJ1-2, with D possibly being TRBD1 (5 bases). V dropped 7 bases and J dropped 1 base, with 13 bases sitting between them. Germline CDR1 is MNHEY and CDR2 is SVGAGI. The CDR3 has 14 residues. The CDR3, as DNA: TGTGCCAGCAAGCTCGACAGATTTAACTATGGCTACACCTTC. It encodes CASKLDRFNYGYTF.

The V and J genes are TRBV30 and TRBJ2-7, with D possibly matching TRBD2 (6 bases). CDR3 length: 15 residues. The germline CDR1 and CDR2 sequences are GTSNPN and SVGIG (reference sequence). Trimming took 3 bases from V and 7 from J, leaving 22 bases between them. CDR3 region: CAWRKPLGSAGEQYF. CDR3 sequence (DNA): TGTGCCTGGAGGAAGCCCCTAGGGTCCGCGGGAGAGCAGTACTTC.

This clonotype was counted at least ten times. This chain links TRBV6-4 with TRBJ2-2; the match to TRBD2 covers 13 bases. Unmatched junction bases numbered 12, after V lost 5 bases and J lost 6 bases. Germline V gene data show CDR1 as MRHNA and CDR2 as SNTAGT. This CDR3 region has 18 residues. CDR3 amino acids: CASSRQRLAGGSSGELFF. As DNA, the CDR3 is TGTGCCAGCAGTAGACAGAGACTAGCGGGAGGTTCGTCCGGGGAGCTGTTTTTT.

This clonotype was picked up many times. The genes are TRBV5-1 and TRBJ2-6, with TRBD1 as a possible D gene (6 bases). With 4 bases removed from V and 0 bases from J, the gap between germline ends came to 20 bases. CDR1 and CDR2 (germline): SGHRS, YFSETQ. There are 19 residues in the CDR3. The CDR3 here is CASSVRPMGASSGANVLTF. The DNA for the CDR3 is TGCGCCAGCAGCGTGCGTCCCATGGGGGCTTCCTCTGGGGCCAACGTCCTGACTTTC.

The rearrangement links TRBV6-4 to TRBJ2-7; D not resolved. The CDR3 runs to 13 residues. The V gene lost 7 bases and the J gene lost 5 bases, with 15 bases spanning the gap. The germline CDR1 and CDR2 sequences are MRHNA and SNTAGT. The CDR3 reads CASTLSSQNEQYF. The CDR3 DNA reads as TGTGCCAGCACATTGAGCTCTCAGAACGAGCAGTACTTC.

V and J are TRBV12-3 or TRBV12-4 and TRBJ2-6; 10 bases agree with TRBD2. The CDR3 runs to 16 residues. V lost 1 base, J lost 3 bases, and 0 bases stayed unmatched. CDR3 sequence (DNA): TGTGCCAGCAGTTTAGTAGCGGGAGGTGGGGCCAACGTCCTGACTTTC. Translation: CASSLVAGGGANVLTF.